This TCR beta chain derives from a study of cytomegalovirus exposure and HLA in healthy donors. Points from the study as a whole: Later examination showed HLA-associated TCR beta chains had greater clonal expansion than equally common others. An apparent linkage of common viral pathogens to several of the most significant clusters emerged in a later analysis. The listing of 150 to 200 TCR beta chains classed them as cytomegalovirus-associated. Generally TCR sequences proved uncommon, though certain public TCRs appeared in numerous donors.

Germline V lookup: CDR1 SGHRS, CDR2 YFSETQ. This CDR3 is built from 18 residues. Between the trimmed V and J ends, which lost 0 bases and 2 bases, there was a span of 20 bases. On this clone itself: Its cognate antigen is unknown.

The primer mix had 60 Vbeta and 13 Jbeta primers. Using immunoSEQ multiplex PCR, the repertoire was profiled, and TCRdb retains in-frame clones only, with some absent. The sample lists 100,000 to 150,000 clones; 80% to 90% were seen once. Material for sequencing was PBMCs. The chain has TRBV5-1 and TRBJ2-5; TRBD2 might be the D (7 bases). The origin of this receptor is a woman in her 30s in good health and CMV-seronegative. This chain's CDR3 is CASSLVGGGTLKQETQYF. The CDR3 nucleotides are TGCGCCAGCAGCTTGGTAGGGGGGGGGACCCTAAAACAAGAGACCCAGTACTTC.